The clone carrying this T cell receptor beta chain was seen ten or more times. Its antigen is undetermined. The V gene's germline CDR1 is LGHNA and CDR2 YSLEER. J was trimmed by 9 bases and V by 4 bases; bases with no gene match: 16. This CDR3 comprises 17 residues. With 10-nucleotide random UMIs, 5'RACE was used to make the cDNA. A single record per CDR3 protein comes from TCRdb applying MiXCR to the 5' RACE reads. The profile covers about 59,000 distinct CDR3 sequences, with around 3.6% appearing a single time and about 3% taken by the ten largest. This specimen belongs to a study of neurological immune-mediated disorders. The overall study: Secondary progressive cases numbered 3 among the roughly 34 multiple sclerosis patients, while the other 31 were relapsing-remitting.

General observations from the study: The highest TCR clonal expansion occurred in HTLV-1-associated myelopathy; multiple sclerosis fell below healthy controls. One related-CDR3 cluster, found by phylogenetic grouping, held repertoires of 18 of 34 multiple sclerosis patients and is a possible signature.

The receptor was isolated from a woman under 40 with multiple sclerosis. The sample consisted of PBMCs. The rearrangement links TRBV4-3 to TRBJ2-5, with 11 bases that match TRBD2. CDR3: CASSPRGSGRAVSAQYF. As DNA, the CDR3 is TGCGCCAGCAGCCCCCGGGGTAGCGGGAGGGCTGTTTCGGCCCAGTACTTC.